A single T cell receptor (beta chain) is shown here with its context. What it binds is unknown. The sample comes from a study of cytomegalovirus exposure and HLA in healthy donors. Study-level points and caveats: What was likely a sequencing artifact was a cluster of highly shared sequence variants. When analyzed later, the rates of TCR association showed variation by HLA locus, with DRB1 the most and HLA-C the fewest. Cytomegalovirus status, reportedly, was diagnosed with high specificity and sensitivity by the classifier.

Healthy donors of bone marrow made up the group. 60 Vbeta and 13 Jbeta primers were used in PCR. TCRdb's copy holds only in-frame clones and misses some; the assay was immunoSEQ multiplex PCR. The sample contains more than 80,000 clones, over 70% of which appear only once. The germline gives CDR1 MNHEY, CDR2 SVGAGI. After removal of 6 bases from V and 4 bases from J, the junction contained 6 bases not matched to a gene. CDR3 length: 14 residues. The V call is TRBV6-5, the J call TRBJ2-1, with TRBD1 matching 7 bases. The sequence came from a male donor in good health and CMV-seropositive. Sequencing used PBMCs. The CDR3 protein is CASRTGTAYNEQFF. The DNA of the CDR3 is TGTGCCAGCAGGACCGGGACAGCGTACAATGAGCAGTTCTTC.